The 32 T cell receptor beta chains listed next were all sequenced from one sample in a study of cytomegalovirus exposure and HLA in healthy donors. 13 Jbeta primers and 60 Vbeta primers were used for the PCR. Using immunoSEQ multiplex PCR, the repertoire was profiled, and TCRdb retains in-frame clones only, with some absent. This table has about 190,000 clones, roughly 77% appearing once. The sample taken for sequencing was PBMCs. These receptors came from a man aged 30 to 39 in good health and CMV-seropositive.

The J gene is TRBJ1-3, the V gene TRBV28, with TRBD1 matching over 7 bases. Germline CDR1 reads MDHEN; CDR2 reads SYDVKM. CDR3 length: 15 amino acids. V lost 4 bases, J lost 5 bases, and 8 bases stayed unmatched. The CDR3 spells CASSSPQGSRNTIYF. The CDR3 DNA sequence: TGTGCCAGCAGTTCACCACAGGGGTCAAGAAACACCATATATTTT.

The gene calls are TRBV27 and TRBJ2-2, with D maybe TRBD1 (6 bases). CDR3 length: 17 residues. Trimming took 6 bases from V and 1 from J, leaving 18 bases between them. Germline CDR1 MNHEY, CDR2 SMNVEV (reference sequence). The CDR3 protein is CASRLPTGSGNTGELFF. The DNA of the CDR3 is TGTGCCAGCAGACTACCAACAGGGAGTGGGAACACCGGGGAGCTGTTTTTT.

In nucleotides, the CDR3 is TGCGCCAGCAGTCATCCCGAAACCGGGACTAGCACCGACACAGATACGCAGTATTTT. This sequence encodes CASSHPETGTSTDTDTQYF. The chain employs TRBV23-1 and TRBJ2-3; 9 nucleotides match TRBD2. TRBV23-1 is known as an ORF, though its function is uncertain. V shed 3 bases and J 2 bases; nucleotides not matched to a gene: 15. The CDR3 runs 19 residues.

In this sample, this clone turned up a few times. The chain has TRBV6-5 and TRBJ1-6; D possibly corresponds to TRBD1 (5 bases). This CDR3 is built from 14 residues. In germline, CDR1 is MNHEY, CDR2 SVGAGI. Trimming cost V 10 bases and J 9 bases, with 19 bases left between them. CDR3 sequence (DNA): TGTGCCACCCAGCGTGGGGCCGCCGTTTCACCCCTCCACTTT. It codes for CATQRGAAVSPLHF.

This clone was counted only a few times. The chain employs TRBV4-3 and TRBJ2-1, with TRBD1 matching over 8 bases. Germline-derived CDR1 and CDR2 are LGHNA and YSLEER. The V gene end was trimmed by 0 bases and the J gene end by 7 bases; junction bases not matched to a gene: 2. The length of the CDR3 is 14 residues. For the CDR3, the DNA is TGCGCCAGCAGCCAAGAACAGGGGGAGAATGAGCAGTTCTTC. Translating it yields CASSQEQGENEQFF.

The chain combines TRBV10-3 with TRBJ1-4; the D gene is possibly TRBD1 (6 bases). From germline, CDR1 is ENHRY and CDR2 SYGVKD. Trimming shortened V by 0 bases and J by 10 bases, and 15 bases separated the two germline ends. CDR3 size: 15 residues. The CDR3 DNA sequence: TGTGCCATCAGTGAGTCGGTTGGGGGCTCGGGAAAACTGTTTTTT. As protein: CAISESVGGSGKLFF.

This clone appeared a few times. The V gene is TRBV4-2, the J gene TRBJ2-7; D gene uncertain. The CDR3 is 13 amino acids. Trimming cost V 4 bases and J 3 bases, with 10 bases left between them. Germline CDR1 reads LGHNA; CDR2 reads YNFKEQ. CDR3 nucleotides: TGTGCCAGCAGCCCCCTCCGCGGCTACGAGCAGTACTTC. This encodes CASSPLRGYEQYF.

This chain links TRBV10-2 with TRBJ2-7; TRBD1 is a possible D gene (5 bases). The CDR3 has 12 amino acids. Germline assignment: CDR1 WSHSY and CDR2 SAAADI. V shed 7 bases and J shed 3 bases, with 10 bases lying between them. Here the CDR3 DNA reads TGCGCCAGCAAGAAGACAGTCTACGAGCAGTACTTC. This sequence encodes CASKKTVYEQYF.

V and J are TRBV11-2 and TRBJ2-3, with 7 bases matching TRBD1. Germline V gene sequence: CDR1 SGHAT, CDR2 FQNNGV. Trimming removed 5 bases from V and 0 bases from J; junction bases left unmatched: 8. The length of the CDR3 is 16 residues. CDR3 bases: TGTGCCAGCAGCCAACGGGACAGTTTTAGCACAGATACGCAGTATTTT. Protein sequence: CASSQRDSFSTDTQYF. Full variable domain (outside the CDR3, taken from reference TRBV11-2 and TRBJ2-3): EAGVAQSPRYKIIEKRQSVAFWCNPISGHATLYWYQQILGQGPKLLIQFQNNGVVDDSQLPKDRFSAERLKGVDSTLKIQPAKLEDSAVYLCASSQRDSFSTDTQYFGPGTRLTVL.

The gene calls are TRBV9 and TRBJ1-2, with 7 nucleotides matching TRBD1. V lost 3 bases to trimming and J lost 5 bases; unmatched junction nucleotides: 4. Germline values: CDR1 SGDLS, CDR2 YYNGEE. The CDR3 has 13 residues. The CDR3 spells CASSGGQSYGYTF. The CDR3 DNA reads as TGTGCCAGCAGCGGGGGACAGTCTTATGGCTACACCTTC.

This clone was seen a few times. CDR3 DNA sequence: TGTGCCAGCAGCCCCCACCGGGACAATATCCATGGCTACACCTTC. It yields the protein CASSPHRDNIHGYTF. The genes are TRBV7-9 and TRBJ1-2; TRBD1 might be the D (6 bases). Trimming took 5 bases from V and 6 from J, leaving 19 bases between them. The CDR3 extends over 15 amino acids. CDR1 and CDR2 (germline): SEHNR, FQNEAQ (reference sequence).

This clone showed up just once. The CDR3 DNA sequence: TGTGCCAGCAGCTGGGGACGGCGCGGGGGGGCCTCAGATACGCAGTATTTT. Residues: CASSWGRRGGASDTQYF. The chain is built from TRBV5-4 and TRBJ2-3, with 9 bases that match TRBD2. Germline loops: CDR1 SGHNT, CDR2 YYREEE (reference sequence). After removal of 3 bases from V and 4 bases from J, the junction contained 12 bases not matched to a gene. This CDR3 is built from 17 residues.

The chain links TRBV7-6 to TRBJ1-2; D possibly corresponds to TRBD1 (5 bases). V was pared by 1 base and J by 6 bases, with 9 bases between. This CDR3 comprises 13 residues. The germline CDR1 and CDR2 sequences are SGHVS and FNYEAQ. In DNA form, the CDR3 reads TGTGCCAGCAGCTTAGGGGGGGGAAATGGCTACACCTTC. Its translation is CASSLGGGNGYTF. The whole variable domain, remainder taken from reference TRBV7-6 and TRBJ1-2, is GAGVSQSPRYKVTKRGQDVALRCDPISGHVSLYWYRQALGQGPEFLTYFNYEAQQDKSGLPNDRFSAERPEGSISTLTIQRTEQRDSAMYRCASSLGGGNGYTFGSGTRLTVV.

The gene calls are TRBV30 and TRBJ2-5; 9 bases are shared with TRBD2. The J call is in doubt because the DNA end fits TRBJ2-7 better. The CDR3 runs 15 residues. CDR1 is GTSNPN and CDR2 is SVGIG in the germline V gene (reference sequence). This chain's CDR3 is CAWSLGTSRSYEQYF. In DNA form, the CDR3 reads TGTGCCTGGAGCCTTGGGACTAGCAGATCCTACGAGCAGTACTTC.

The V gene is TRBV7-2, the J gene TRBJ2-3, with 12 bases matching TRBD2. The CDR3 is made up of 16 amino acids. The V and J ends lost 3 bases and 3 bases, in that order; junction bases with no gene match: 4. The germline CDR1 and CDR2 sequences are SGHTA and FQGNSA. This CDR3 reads CASSFTSGRLTDTQYF. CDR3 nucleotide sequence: TGTGCCAGCAGCTTCACTAGCGGGAGGTTAACAGATACGCAGTATTTT.

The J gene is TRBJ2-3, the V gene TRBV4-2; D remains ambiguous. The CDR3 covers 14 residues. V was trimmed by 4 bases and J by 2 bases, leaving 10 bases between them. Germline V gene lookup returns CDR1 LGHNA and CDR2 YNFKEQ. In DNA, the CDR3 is TGTGCCAGCAGCCCGACACAGTACACAGATACGCAGTATTTT. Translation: CASSPTQYTDTQYF.

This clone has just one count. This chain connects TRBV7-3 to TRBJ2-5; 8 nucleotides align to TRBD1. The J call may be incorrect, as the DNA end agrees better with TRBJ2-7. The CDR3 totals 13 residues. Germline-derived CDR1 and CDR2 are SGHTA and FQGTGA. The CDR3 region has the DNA TGTGCCAGCAGCTCCGGGACAGGCCTCGAGCAGTACTTC. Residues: CASSSGTGLEQYF.

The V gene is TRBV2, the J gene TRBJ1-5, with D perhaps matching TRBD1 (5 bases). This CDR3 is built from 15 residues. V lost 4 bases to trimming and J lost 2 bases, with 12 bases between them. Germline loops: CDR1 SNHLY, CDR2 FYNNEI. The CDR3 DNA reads TGTGCCAGCAGTGCGGGCGGGGGTGGCAATCAGCCCCAGCATTTT. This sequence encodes CASSAGGGGNQPQHF.

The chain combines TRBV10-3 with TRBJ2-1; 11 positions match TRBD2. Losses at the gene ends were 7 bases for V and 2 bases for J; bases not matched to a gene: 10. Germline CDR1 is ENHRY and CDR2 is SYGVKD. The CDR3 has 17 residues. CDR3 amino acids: CAITKSGLAEPYNEQFF. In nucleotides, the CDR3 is TGTGCCATCACTAAATCGGGACTAGCGGAACCCTACAATGAGCAGTTCTTC.

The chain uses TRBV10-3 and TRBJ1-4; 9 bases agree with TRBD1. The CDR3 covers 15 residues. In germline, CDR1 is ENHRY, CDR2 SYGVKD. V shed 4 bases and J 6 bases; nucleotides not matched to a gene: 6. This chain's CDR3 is CAISVGGQGDEKLFF. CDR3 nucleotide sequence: TGTGCCATCAGTGTGGGGGGACAGGGTGATGAAAAACTGTTTTTT.

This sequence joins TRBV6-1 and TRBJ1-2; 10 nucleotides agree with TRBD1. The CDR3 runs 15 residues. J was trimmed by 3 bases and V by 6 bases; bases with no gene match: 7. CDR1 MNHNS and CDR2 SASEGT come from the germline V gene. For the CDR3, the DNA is TGTGCCAGCAGAGAGACAGGGGGCTATTACTATGGCTACACCTTC. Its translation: CASRETGGYYYGYTF.

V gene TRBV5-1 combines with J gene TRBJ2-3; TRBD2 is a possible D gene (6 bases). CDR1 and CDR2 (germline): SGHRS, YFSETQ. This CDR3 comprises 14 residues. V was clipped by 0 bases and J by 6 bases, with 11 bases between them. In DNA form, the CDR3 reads TGCGCCAGCAGCTTGGAAGGTGGAGGGGATACGCAGTATTTT. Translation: CASSLEGGGDTQYF.

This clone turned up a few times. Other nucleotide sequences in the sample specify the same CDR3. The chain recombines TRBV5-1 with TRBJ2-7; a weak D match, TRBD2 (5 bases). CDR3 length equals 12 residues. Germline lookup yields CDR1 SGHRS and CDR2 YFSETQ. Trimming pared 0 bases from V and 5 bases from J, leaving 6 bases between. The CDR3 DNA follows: TGCGCCAGCAGCTTGGACGGGGACGAGCAGTACTTC. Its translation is CASSLDGDEQYF.

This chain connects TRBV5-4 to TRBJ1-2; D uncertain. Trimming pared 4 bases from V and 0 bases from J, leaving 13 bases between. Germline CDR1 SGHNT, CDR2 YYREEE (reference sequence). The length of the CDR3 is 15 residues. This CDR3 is CASSPGWHSNYGYTF. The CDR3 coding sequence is TGTGCCAGCAGCCCGGGTTGGCATTCTAACTATGGCTACACCTTC.

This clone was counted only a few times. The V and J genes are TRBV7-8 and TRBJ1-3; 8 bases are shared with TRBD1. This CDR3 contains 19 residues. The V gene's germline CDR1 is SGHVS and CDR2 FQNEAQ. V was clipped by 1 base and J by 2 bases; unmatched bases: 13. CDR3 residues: CASSLGTGPSPTPGNTIYF. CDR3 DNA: TGTGCCAGCAGCTTAGGGACAGGGCCTTCCCCAACGCCTGGAAACACCATATATTTT.

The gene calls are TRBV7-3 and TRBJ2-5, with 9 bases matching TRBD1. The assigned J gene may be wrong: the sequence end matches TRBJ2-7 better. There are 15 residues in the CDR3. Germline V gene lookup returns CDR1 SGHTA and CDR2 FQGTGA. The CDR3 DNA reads TGTGCCAGCAGCTTCTCCGGGACAGGGTCCTACGAGCAGTACTTC. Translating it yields CASSFSGTGSYEQYF.

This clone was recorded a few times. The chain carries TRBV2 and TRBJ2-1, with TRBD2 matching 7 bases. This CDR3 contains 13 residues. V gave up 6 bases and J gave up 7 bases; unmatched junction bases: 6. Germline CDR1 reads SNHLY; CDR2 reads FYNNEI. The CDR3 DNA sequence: TGTGCCAGCAGCGCCGGACTAGGGAATGAGCAGTTCTTC. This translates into CASSAGLGNEQFF.

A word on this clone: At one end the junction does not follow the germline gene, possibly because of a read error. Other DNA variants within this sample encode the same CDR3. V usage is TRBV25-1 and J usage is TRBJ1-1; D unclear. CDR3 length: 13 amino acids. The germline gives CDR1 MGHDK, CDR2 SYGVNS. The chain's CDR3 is CASSGGTNTEAFF. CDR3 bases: TGTGCCAGCTCGGGTGGAACGAACACTGAGGCTTTCTTT.

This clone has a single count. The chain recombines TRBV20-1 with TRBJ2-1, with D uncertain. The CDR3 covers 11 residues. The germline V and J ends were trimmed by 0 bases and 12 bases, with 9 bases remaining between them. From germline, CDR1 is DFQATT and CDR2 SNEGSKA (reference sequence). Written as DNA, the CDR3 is TGCAGTGCTAGAGAGAAACACGCGCAGTTCTTC. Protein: CSAREKHAQFF.

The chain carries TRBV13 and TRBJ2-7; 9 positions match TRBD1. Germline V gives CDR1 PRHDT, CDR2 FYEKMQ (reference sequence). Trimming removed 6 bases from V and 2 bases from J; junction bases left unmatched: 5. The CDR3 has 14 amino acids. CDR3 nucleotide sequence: TGTGCCAGCAGGCTGGGACAGGGCCCCTACGAGCAGTACTTC. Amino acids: CASRLGQGPYEQYF.

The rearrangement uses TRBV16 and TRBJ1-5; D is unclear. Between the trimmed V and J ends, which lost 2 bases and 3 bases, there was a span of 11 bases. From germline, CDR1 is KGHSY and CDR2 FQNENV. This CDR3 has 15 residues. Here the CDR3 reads CASSQREMNNQPQHF. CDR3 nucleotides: TGTGCCAGCAGCCAACGGGAGATGAACAATCAGCCCCAGCATTTT.

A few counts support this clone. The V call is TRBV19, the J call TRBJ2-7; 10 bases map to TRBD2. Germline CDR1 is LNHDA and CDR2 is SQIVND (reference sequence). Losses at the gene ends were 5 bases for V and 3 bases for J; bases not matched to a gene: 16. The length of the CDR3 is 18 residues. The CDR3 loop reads CASSPPWSSGGPLYEQYF. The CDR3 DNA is TGTGCCAGTAGTCCCCCCTGGAGTAGCGGGGGGCCACTCTACGAGCAGTACTTC.